These 13 T cell receptor beta chains share one sample of origin, sequenced in a study of cytomegalovirus exposure and HLA in healthy donors (dated by TCRdb to about 2017). Libraries came from the immunoSEQ multiplex PCR assay. A mixture of 60 forward primers for TCR Vbeta segments and 13 reverse primers for TCR Jbeta segments was used in the multiplex PCR. TCRdb's version of the immuneACCESS table is confined to in-frame rearrangements and falls short of the full clone set. An unresolved V gene accounts for under half of the shortfall where checked; the remainder is of unknown origin. Across this sample there are about 120,000 clones, with approximately 70% seen only once. Of the sample, just under 9.5% is held by the ten largest clones. The sample consisted of PBMCs. All receptors derive from a middle-aged woman in good health and CMV-seropositive.

This chain connects TRBV5-1 to TRBJ2-3; D remains unclear. Between the trimmed V and J ends, which lost 0 bases and 1 base, there was a span of 6 bases. Germline assignment: CDR1 SGHRS and CDR2 YFSETQ. This CDR3 contains 14 residues. The CDR3 coding sequence is TGCGCCAGCAGCTTGGCCTACGGCACAGATACGCAGTATTTT. It yields the protein CASSLAYGTDTQYF.

The rearrangement links TRBV7-8 to TRBJ2-3; tentatively, D is TRBD2 (5 bases). There are 16 residues in the CDR3. The V end was cut by 7 bases, the J end by 5 bases, with 22 bases between. Looked up from germline, CDR1 is SGHVS and CDR2 is FQNEAQ. CDR3 in DNA: TGTGCCAGCACCAAGAGGTTGAGGGTCACGGGAGATACGCAGTATTTT. Amino acid sequence: CASTKRLRVTGDTQYF. Looking up the rest from reference TRBV7-8 and TRBJ2-3 gives the full variable domain: GAGVSQSPRYKVAKRGQDVALRCDPISGHVSLFWYQQALGQGPEFLTYFQNEAQLDKSGLPSDRFFAERPEGSVSTLKIQRTQQEDSAVYLCASTKRLRVTGDTQYFGPGTRLTVL.

J is TRBJ2-6 and V is TRBV11-2, with D maybe TRBD2 (5 bases). There are 17 residues in the CDR3. Germline V lookup: CDR1 SGHAT, CDR2 FQNNGV. The V gene lost 2 bases and the J gene lost 0 bases, with 11 bases spanning the gap. In DNA, the CDR3 is TGTGCCAGCAGCTTAAGGGAGCCCACCTCTGGGGCCAACGTCCTGACTTTC. Protein product: CASSLREPTSGANVLTF.

The gene calls are TRBV7-3 and TRBJ2-3; a possible D gene is TRBD1 (5 bases). Germline CDR1 reads SGHTA; CDR2 reads FQGTGA. V shed 0 bases and J shed 1 base, with 14 bases lying between them. The CDR3 runs 17 residues. CDR3 loop: CASSLTATGSRTDTQYF. Here the CDR3 DNA reads TGTGCCAGCAGCTTAACCGCAACAGGCTCCCGCACAGATACGCAGTATTTT.

In this sample, this clone turned up once. CDR3 nucleotide sequence: TGTGCCAGCACCCGACTAGCGGGAGGGCCTTCGGATGAGCAGTTCTTC. Translated: CASTRLAGGPSDEQFF. The chain links TRBV7-2 to TRBJ2-1; 14 bases align to TRBD2. Per germline, CDR1 SGHTA and CDR2 FQGNSA. This CDR3 has 16 amino acids. V gave up 7 bases and J gave up 8 bases; unmatched junction bases: 10.

This chain joins TRBV28 and TRBJ2-1; TRBD2 aligns across 10 bases. The ends lost 7 bases at V and 4 bases at J; junction bases unmatched: 1. The CDR3 contains 13 residues. Germline CDR1 and CDR2: MDHEN and SYDVKM. CDR3 residues: CASKTSGYNEQFF. The DNA for the CDR3 is TGTGCCAGCAAGACTAGCGGGTACAATGAGCAGTTCTTC.

This chain links TRBV10-3 with TRBJ2-5; TRBD2 matches at 10 bases. The assigned J gene may be wrong: the sequence end matches TRBJ2-7 better. This CDR3 comprises 15 residues. Per the germline V gene, CDR1 is ENHRY and CDR2 is SYGVKD. The CDR3 nucleotides read TGTGCCATCAGTGGTATGAGCGGGAGGGCGGTCGAGCAGTACTTC. Its translation: CAISGMSGRAVEQYF.

This clone was counted once. The chain employs TRBV5-5 and TRBJ1-2; D uncertain. This CDR3 comprises 17 residues. Germline CDR1 is SGHKS and CDR2 is YYEKEE (reference sequence). V shed 0 bases and J shed 0 bases, with 15 bases lying between them. The CDR3 loop reads CASSLEQFLTPNYGYTF. In DNA form, the CDR3 reads TGTGCCAGCAGCTTGGAACAGTTCCTCACTCCTAACTATGGCTACACCTTC. The variable domain in full, with the rest retrieved from reference TRBV5-5 and TRBJ1-2, is DAGVTQSPTHLIKTRGQQVTLRCSPISGHKSVSWYQQVLGQGPQFIFQYYEKEERGRGNFPDRFSARQFPNYSSELNVNALLLGDSALYLCASSLEQFLTPNYGYTFGSGTRLTVV.

This clone was recorded once. V is TRBV28 and J is TRBJ2-1; perhaps TRBD2 as D (6 bases). The germline V gene has CDR1 MDHEN and CDR2 SYDVKM. This CDR3 spans 16 amino acids. The V end was cut by 2 bases, the J end by 5 bases, with 16 bases between. CDR3 bases: TGTGCCAGCAGTTTAAGGTGGGTTGAGCGGGACAATGAGCAGTTCTTC. As protein: CASSLRWVERDNEQFF. Full variable domain (remainder filled in from reference TRBV28 and TRBJ2-1): DVKVTQSSRYLVKRTGEKVFLECVQDMDHENMFWYRQDPGLGLRLIYFSYDVKMKEKGDIPEGYSVSREKKERFSLILESASTNQTSMYLCASSLRWVERDNEQFFGPGTRLTVL.

The chain uses TRBV7-6 and TRBJ1-5, with D hard to call. The CDR3 has 17 amino acids. Between the trimmed V and J ends, which lost 1 base and 6 bases, there was a span of 19 bases. The germline gives CDR1 SGHVS, CDR2 FNYEAQ. For the CDR3, the DNA is TGTGCCAGCAGCTTAGAGGTGGGAGGGAAAGGGCGTCAGCCCCAGCATTTT. Residues: CASSLEVGGKGRQPQHF.

This clone was picked up a small number of times. The rearrangement joins TRBV4-1 to TRBJ1-1, with 9 positions matching TRBD1. Germline V gene sequence: CDR1 MGHRA, CDR2 YSYEKL. J lost 5 bases, V lost 4 bases, and 5 bases had no gene match. The CDR3 totals 14 residues. CDR3 DNA: TGCGCCAGCAGCCCCAGACAGGGGGAGACTGAAGCTTTCTTT. Translation: CASSPRQGETEAFF.

The chain links TRBV14 to TRBJ2-7; possible D gene TRBD1, 6 bases. Germline loops: CDR1 SGHDN, CDR2 FVKESK. CDR3 length equals 15 residues. The V gene lost 4 bases and the J gene lost 2 bases, with 15 bases spanning the gap. The CDR3 coding sequence is TGTGCCAGCAGCCCAACAGGGCAGGCGACCTACGAGCAGTACTTC. It is translated as CASSPTGQATYEQYF.

Comments on this clone: Germline and junction disagree at one end, which may indicate a read error. In DNA, the CDR3 is TGTGCCAGCTCACCAGGTGGACAGGGGTCCTACGGGCAGTACTTC. Translating gives CASSPGGQGSYGQYF. This rearrangement joins TRBV18 to TRBJ2-7; 9 bases agree with TRBD1. The CDR3 consists of 15 residues. Germline V lookup: CDR1 KGHSH, CDR2 LQKENI.